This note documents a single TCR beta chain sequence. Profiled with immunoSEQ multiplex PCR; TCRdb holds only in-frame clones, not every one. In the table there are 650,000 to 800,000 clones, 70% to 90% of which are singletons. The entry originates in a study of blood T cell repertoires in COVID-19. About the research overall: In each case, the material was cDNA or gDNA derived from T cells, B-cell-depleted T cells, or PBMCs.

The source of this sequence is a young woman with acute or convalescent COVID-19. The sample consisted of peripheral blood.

The CDR3 DNA reads TGCGCCAGCAGCTTCACTAGCGGGGGAAATGAGCAGTTCTTC. It encodes CASSFTSGGNEQFF. The chain joins TRBV5-1 to TRBJ2-1, with TRBD2 matching 11 bases. Trimming removed 2 bases from V and 7 bases from J; junction bases left unmatched: 2. CDR3 size: 14 residues. CDR1 is SGHRS and CDR2 is YFSETQ in the germline V gene.